This T cell receptor (beta chain) was captured in a study of blood T cell repertoires in COVID-19. Study at large: From T cells, B-cell-depleted T cells, or PBMCs came the material, which was cDNA or gDNA.

Only in-frame clones appear in the TCRdb table, and some are missing; sequencing was by immunoSEQ multiplex PCR. The repertoire has approximately 89,000 clones, 81% of them found once; the top ten carry about 13%. Between the trimmed V and J ends, which lost 0 bases and 6 bases, there was a span of 11 bases. Germline CDR1 MGHRA, CDR2 YSYEKL. The CDR3 extends over 14 amino acids. Sequenced material: peripheral blood. The J gene is TRBJ1-2, the V gene TRBV4-1, with a weak D call TRBD1 (6 bases). This TCR was sampled from a human donor in a cohort sampled during active COVID-19. CDR3 region: CASSQDDRYHGYTF. The CDR3 region has the DNA TGCGCCAGCAGCCAAGACGACAGGTACCATGGCTACACCTTC.